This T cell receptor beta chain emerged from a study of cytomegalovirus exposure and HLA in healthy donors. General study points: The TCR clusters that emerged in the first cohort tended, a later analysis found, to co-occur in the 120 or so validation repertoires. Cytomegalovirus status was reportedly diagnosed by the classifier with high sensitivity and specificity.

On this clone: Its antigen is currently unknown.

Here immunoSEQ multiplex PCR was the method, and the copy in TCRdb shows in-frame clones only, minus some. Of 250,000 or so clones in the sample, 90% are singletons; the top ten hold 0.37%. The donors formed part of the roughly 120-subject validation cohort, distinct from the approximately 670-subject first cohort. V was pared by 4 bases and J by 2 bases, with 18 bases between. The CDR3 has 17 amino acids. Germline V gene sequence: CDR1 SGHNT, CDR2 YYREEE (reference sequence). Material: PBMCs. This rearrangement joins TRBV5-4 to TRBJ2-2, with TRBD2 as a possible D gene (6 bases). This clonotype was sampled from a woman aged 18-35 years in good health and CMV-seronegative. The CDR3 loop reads CASSQDYVADNTGELFF. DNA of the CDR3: TGTGCCAGCAGCCAAGATTATGTAGCGGATAACACCGGGGAGCTGTTTTTT.